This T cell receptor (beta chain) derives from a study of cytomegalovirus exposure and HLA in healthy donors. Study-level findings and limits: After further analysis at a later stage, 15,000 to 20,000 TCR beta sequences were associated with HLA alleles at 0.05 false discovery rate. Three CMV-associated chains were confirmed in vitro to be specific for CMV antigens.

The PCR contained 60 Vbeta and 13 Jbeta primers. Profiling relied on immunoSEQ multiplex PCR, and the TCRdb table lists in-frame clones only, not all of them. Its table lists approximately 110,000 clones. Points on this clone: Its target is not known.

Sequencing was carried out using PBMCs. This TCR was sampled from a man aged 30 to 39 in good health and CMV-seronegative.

The CDR3 DNA is TGTGCCAGTAGTCACCCAACAGGGGTCGGCACCGGGGAGCTGTTTTTT. The encoded protein is CASSHPTGVGTGELFF. V gene TRBV19 combines with J gene TRBJ2-2; 7 bases match TRBD1. The V and J ends lost 5 bases and 4 bases, in that order; junction bases with no gene match: 10. The germline CDR1 and CDR2 sequences are LNHDA and SQIVND (reference sequence). The CDR3 has 16 amino acids.